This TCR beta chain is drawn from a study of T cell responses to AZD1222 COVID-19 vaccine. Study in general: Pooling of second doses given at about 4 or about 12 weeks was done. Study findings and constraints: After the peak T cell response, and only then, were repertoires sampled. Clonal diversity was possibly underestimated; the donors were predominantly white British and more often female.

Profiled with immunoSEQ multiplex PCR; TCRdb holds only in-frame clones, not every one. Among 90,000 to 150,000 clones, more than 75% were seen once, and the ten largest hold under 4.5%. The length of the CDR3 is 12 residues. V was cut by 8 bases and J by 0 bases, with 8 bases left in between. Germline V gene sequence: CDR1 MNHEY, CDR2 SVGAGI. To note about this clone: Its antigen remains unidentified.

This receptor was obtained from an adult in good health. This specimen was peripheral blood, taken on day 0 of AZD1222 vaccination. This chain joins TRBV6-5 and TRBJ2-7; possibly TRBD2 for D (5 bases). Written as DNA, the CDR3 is TGTGCCAGCGGACTTTTCTCCTACGAGCAGTACTTC. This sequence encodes CASGLFSYEQYF.